This TCR beta chain was identified in a study of cytomegalovirus exposure and HLA in healthy donors. Study context: In a later analysis, the 110 or so validation repertoires were reported to have used the same platform as the approximately 690 first-cohort repertoires. Study-level findings and limits: The tendency of first-cohort TCR clusters to co-occur in the 130 or so validation repertoires was identified by a subsequent analysis. For cytomegalovirus status, the classifier reportedly gave diagnoses with high specificity and sensitivity. Usually a TCR sequence was rare, but some public TCRs were found in many donors.

This clone was seen just once. The antigen is undetermined. The assay was immunoSEQ multiplex PCR, and TCRdb's table has in-frame clones only and misses some. The sample yields some 130,000 clones, approximately 82% seen once. V was pared by 6 bases and J by 8 bases, with 8 bases of the junction left unmatched. The CDR3 sequence is 13 residues long. The germline CDR1 and CDR2 sequences are SGHAT and FQDESV (reference sequence). V and J are TRBV11-1 and TRBJ1-2, with 8 bases that match TRBD1. The origin of this receptor is a man between 25 and 39 years old in good health and CMV-seropositive. The sequenced sample consisted of PBMCs. CDR3 coding DNA: TGTGCCAGCAGATTGGCAGGGGGCCAGGGCTACACCTTC. Its translation is CASRLAGGQGYTF.